These T cell receptor beta chains were read from a single sample in a study of blood T cell repertoires in COVID-19. TCRdb's copy holds only in-frame clones and misses some; the assay was immunoSEQ multiplex PCR. Of 250,000 or so clones listed, about nine tenths are singletons. Sequencing was carried out using PBMCs or T cells enriched from blood (not recorded which). Every receptor here comes from a man aged 50 or older who had been exposed to COVID-19. The CDR3 runs from the conserved cysteine through the conserved F or W. D genes are given only for firm matches. Size is omitted from some rows. Given values are once, few, many or a class for expanded clones.

CDR3 DNA: TGTGCCTGGAGTGCCGGGGAGGGTGAAGCTTTCTTT; CDR3 protein: CAWSAGEGEAFF; D gene: NA; J gene: TRBJ1-1; CDR3 length: 12; clone size: NA; V gene: TRBV30
CDR3 DNA: TGTGCCAGCAGCCCGGACAGGGACCGTTCACCCCTCCACTTT; CDR3 protein: CASSPDRDRSPLHF; D gene: TRBD1; J gene: TRBJ1-6; CDR3 length: 14; clone size: once; V gene: TRBV3-1/TRBV3-2
CDR3 DNA: TGTGCCAGCAGCCCCGACAGGGGAGGAAACACCATATATTTT; CDR3 protein: CASSPDRGGNTIYF; D gene: TRBD1; J gene: TRBJ1-3; CDR3 length: 14; clone size: NA; V gene: TRBV11-3
CDR3 DNA: TGTGCCTGGTTCCGGGACAGGAGCCCCCTCGGTCAGGGTGGCTACACCTTC; CDR3 protein: CAWFRDRSPLGQGGYTF; D gene: TRBD1; J gene: TRBJ1-2; CDR3 length: 17; clone size: few; V gene: TRBV30
CDR3 DNA: TGTGCCAGTAGTACTCCGGGACAGGGGAACAATCAGCCCCAGCATTTT; CDR3 protein: CASSTPGQGNNQPQHF; D gene: TRBD1; J gene: TRBJ1-5; CDR3 length: 16; clone size: NA; V gene: TRBV19
CDR3 DNA: TGTGCCACCAGTGTCCCAGGGGCGGATACGCAGTATTTT; CDR3 protein: CATSVPGADTQYF; D gene: NA; J gene: TRBJ2-3; CDR3 length: 13; clone size: NA; V gene: TRBV24-1
CDR3 DNA: TGTGCCAGCAGTTTAGACGTGGAGGGCCAGCAGTTCTTC; CDR3 protein: CASSLDVEGQQFF; D gene: NA; J gene: TRBJ2-1; CDR3 length: 13; clone size: NA; V gene: TRBV12-3/TRBV12-4
CDR3 DNA: TGTGCCACCAGTGACCCGCCGGGGGTTGATAGCAATCAGCCCCAGCATTTT; CDR3 protein: CATSDPPGVDSNQPQHF; D gene: NA; J gene: TRBJ1-5; CDR3 length: 17; clone size: NA; V gene: TRBV24-1
CDR3 DNA: TGTGCCAGCAGCCCAGGGGCCAGGGCTGGAAACACCATATATTTT; CDR3 protein: CASSPGARAGNTIYF; D gene: NA; J gene: TRBJ1-3; CDR3 length: 15; clone size: NA; V gene: TRBV3-1/TRBV3-2
CDR3 DNA: TGTGCCACAACGAGACAGGGGATATATGGCTACACCTTC; CDR3 protein: CATTRQGIYGYTF; D gene: TRBD1; J gene: TRBJ1-2; CDR3 length: 13; clone size: NA; V gene: TRBV2
CDR3 DNA: TGTGCCAGCGGGCAGGAAAAAAGCCCCGCCCAGCCCCAGCATTTT; CDR3 protein: CASGQEKSPAQPQHF; D gene: NA; J gene: TRBJ1-5; CDR3 length: 15; clone size: NA; V gene: TRBV2
CDR3 DNA: TGTGCCAGCAGCTTAGGACAGGGGGATGGCTACACCTTC; CDR3 protein: CASSLGQGDGYTF; D gene: TRBD1; J gene: TRBJ1-2; CDR3 length: 13; clone size: NA; V gene: TRBV11-3
CDR3 DNA: TGTGCCAGCAGCTTTTTTGCGACTAGCGGATACAATGAGCAGTTCTTC; CDR3 protein: CASSFFATSGYNEQFF; D gene: TRBD2; J gene: TRBJ2-1; CDR3 length: 16; clone size: few; V gene: TRBV5-8
CDR3 DNA: TGTGCCAGCAGCCAAGCCCCGCTAGCGGGAGGATTTGATGAGCAGTTCTTC; CDR3 protein: CASSQAPLAGGFDEQFF; D gene: TRBD2; J gene: TRBJ2-1; CDR3 length: 17; clone size: once; V gene: TRBV4-2
CDR3 DNA: TGTGCCACCTCGGGTTACATGAACACTGAAGCTTTCTTT; CDR3 protein: CATSGYMNTEAFF; D gene: NA; J gene: TRBJ1-1; CDR3 length: 13; clone size: NA; V gene: TRBV28
CDR3 DNA: TGTGCCAGCAGCTTGGCTCGCGGGGGGGACACCGGGGAGCTGTTTTTT; CDR3 protein: CASSLARGGDTGELFF; D gene: TRBD2; J gene: TRBJ2-2; CDR3 length: 16; clone size: NA; V gene: TRBV5-4
CDR3 DNA: TGTGCCAGCAGTTTAAGATGGCAGAACACTGAAGCTTTCTTT; CDR3 protein: CASSLRWQNTEAFF; D gene: NA; J gene: TRBJ1-1; CDR3 length: 14; clone size: NA; V gene: TRBV27
CDR3 DNA: TGTGCCACCAGCAGAGATAGGAGGAATCAGCCCCAGCATTTT; CDR3 protein: CATSRDRRNQPQHF; D gene: NA; J gene: TRBJ1-5; CDR3 length: 14; clone size: NA; V gene: TRBV15
CDR3 DNA: TGTGCCAGCAGTGAAGCCTATAAGTACACCATATATTTT; CDR3 protein: CASSEAYKYTIYF; D gene: NA; J gene: TRBJ1-3; CDR3 length: 13; clone size: NA; V gene: TRBV2
CDR3 DNA: TGTGCCAGTAGACAGGGTAAAGAGACCCAGTACTTC; CDR3 protein: CASRQGKETQYF; D gene: NA; J gene: TRBJ2-5; CDR3 length: 12; clone size: NA; V gene: TRBV19
CDR3 DNA: TGTGCCAGCAGCTTAGCGAGGCAGAACTATGGCTACACCTTC; CDR3 protein: CASSLARQNYGYTF; D gene: NA; J gene: TRBJ1-2; CDR3 length: 14; clone size: NA; V gene: TRBV7-2
CDR3 DNA: TGTGCCACCAGTGATCCTTTGAGCTCTGGGGCCAACGTCCTGACTTTC; CDR3 protein: CATSDPLSSGANVLTF; D gene: NA; J gene: TRBJ2-6; CDR3 length: 16; clone size: NA; V gene: TRBV24-1
CDR3 DNA: TGTGCCAGCAGTAGCACTCAGGGAACTGAGCAGTTCTTC; CDR3 protein: CASSSTQGTEQFF; D gene: NA; J gene: TRBJ2-1; CDR3 length: 13; clone size: NA; V gene: TRBV2
CDR3 DNA: TGTGCCAGCAGTTATAACAGGCTTTCCTACGAGCAGTACTTC; CDR3 protein: CASSYNRLSYEQYF; D gene: NA; J gene: TRBJ2-7; CDR3 length: 14; clone size: NA; V gene: TRBV13
CDR3 DNA: TGTGCCAGCAGCATTATTCAGGGGGCCGATTCACCCCTCCACTTT; CDR3 protein: CASSIIQGADSPLHF; D gene: TRBD1; J gene: TRBJ1-6; CDR3 length: 15; clone size: NA; V gene: TRBV7-2
CDR3 DNA: TGTGCCATCAGTGAGTCGGGTATAGCGGGAGATCGTCAAGAGACCCAGTACTTC; CDR3 protein: CAISESGIAGDRQETQYF; D gene: TRBD2; J gene: TRBJ2-5; CDR3 length: 18; clone size: NA; V gene: TRBV10-3
CDR3 DNA: TGTGCCAGCAGTGAAGGGAAGGGGGCCTCCTACGAGCAGTACTTC; CDR3 protein: CASSEGKGASYEQYF; D gene: TRBD1; J gene: TRBJ2-7; CDR3 length: 15; clone size: NA; V gene: TRBV6-1
CDR3 DNA: TGTGCCACCAGTGATTCGGGGGTCAGGGATACGCAGTATTTT; CDR3 protein: CATSDSGVRDTQYF; D gene: NA; J gene: TRBJ2-3; CDR3 length: 14; clone size: NA; V gene: TRBV24-1
CDR3 DNA: TGCGCCAGCAGCTTGGGGCGGAACTACGAGCAGTACTTC; CDR3 protein: CASSLGRNYEQYF; D gene: NA; J gene: TRBJ2-7; CDR3 length: 13; clone size: NA; V gene: TRBV5-1
CDR3 DNA: TGCGCCAGCAGCACCTGGACAGGGGGCGGCTATGGCTACACCTTC; CDR3 protein: CASSTWTGGGYGYTF; D gene: TRBD1; J gene: TRBJ1-2; CDR3 length: 15; clone size: NA; V gene: TRBV5-1
CDR3 DNA: TGTGCCACCAGTGCTCACTGGGGGGGAGCGGATACGCAGTATTTT; CDR3 protein: CATSAHWGGADTQYF; D gene: TRBD2; J gene: TRBJ2-3; CDR3 length: 15; clone size: NA; V gene: TRBV24-1
CDR3 DNA: TGCGCCAGCCACAGGGGGGGGCGCGGCCGTAGCACCGGGGAGCTGTTTTTT; CDR3 protein: CASHRGGRGRSTGELFF; D gene: NA; J gene: TRBJ2-2; CDR3 length: 17; clone size: few; V gene: TRBV4-1
CDR3 DNA: TGTGCCACTGGACAGGGGATGTCCTATAATTCACCCCTCCACTTT; CDR3 protein: CATGQGMSYNSPLHF; D gene: TRBD1; J gene: TRBJ1-6; CDR3 length: 15; clone size: once; V gene: TRBV10-3
CDR3 DNA: TGTGCCAGTAGTAGTTGGGGGACTAGCGGGGGCCCAGATACGCAGTATTTT; CDR3 protein: CASSSWGTSGGPDTQYF; D gene: TRBD2; J gene: TRBJ2-3; CDR3 length: 17; clone size: NA; V gene: TRBV19
CDR3 DNA: TGTGCCAGCAGCCCACGACAGGGGGTAGGCTACACCTTC; CDR3 protein: CASSPRQGVGYTF; D gene: TRBD1; J gene: TRBJ1-2; CDR3 length: 13; clone size: NA; V gene: TRBV7-8
CDR3 DNA: TGCAGCGTCGCTGACAGGGGGCGCGATCAGCCCCAGCATTTT; CDR3 protein: CSVADRGRDQPQHF; D gene: TRBD1; J gene: TRBJ1-5; CDR3 length: 14; clone size: NA; V gene: TRBV29-1
CDR3 DNA: TGTGCCAGCACGGCTAGCGGGAGTTTTGTCCCCCCGTTCTTC; CDR3 protein: CASTASGSFVPPFF; D gene: TRBD2; J gene: TRBJ2-1; CDR3 length: 14; clone size: NA; V gene: TRBV7-8
CDR3 DNA: TGTGCCACCAGCAGGGACCTTATTATAACAGGGGCGGAGACAGAAAAACTGTTTTTT; CDR3 protein: CATSRDLIITGAETEKLFF; D gene: TRBD1; J gene: TRBJ1-4; CDR3 length: 19; clone size: NA; V gene: TRBV15
CDR3 DNA: TGTGCCAGCAGCTTGGCCTCCGGGACTCGACAAAGGGAGCAGTACTTC; CDR3 protein: CASSLASGTRQREQYF; D gene: NA; J gene: TRBJ2-7; CDR3 length: 16; clone size: NA; V gene: TRBV11-2